These 20 T cell receptor beta chains came from one sample sequenced in a study of T cell responses to AZD1222 COVID-19 vaccine. Libraries were prepared by immunoSEQ multiplex PCR; TCRdb keeps only in-frame clonotypes and omits some of them. Recorded for this sample: about 140,000 clones. The sample consisted of peripheral blood. The receptors originated from an adult in good health.

The chain joins TRBV5-4 to TRBJ2-4, with D perhaps matching TRBD1 (6 bases). The germline V gene has CDR1 SGHNT and CDR2 YYREEE (reference sequence). The CDR3 runs to 16 residues. The germline V and J ends were trimmed by 3 bases and 7 bases, with 20 bases remaining between them. The chain's CDR3 is CASSSRARGRGNIQYF. The DNA of the CDR3 is TGTGCCAGCAGCTCTAGGGCCAGGGGACGGGGCAACATTCAGTACTTC.

The rearrangement links TRBV7-2 to TRBJ1-4; TRBD1 matches at 9 bases. CDR3 length equals 14 residues. The V gene's germline CDR1 is SGHTA and CDR2 FQGNSA. The junction had 5 bases not matched to a gene; V was cut back by 5 bases and J by 7 bases. CDR3 sequence: CASSVQGASEKLFF. The CDR3, as DNA: TGTGCCAGCAGCGTACAGGGGGCGAGTGAAAAACTGTTTTTT.

This chain joins TRBV25-1 and TRBJ1-2; D gene unclear. CDR1 and CDR2 from the germline V gene are MGHDK and SYGVNS. Trimming left V 2 bases short and J 8 bases short, with 12 bases between. This CDR3 contains 13 residues. CDR3 DNA sequence: TGTGCCAGCAGTGAAATGGGGAAAGGAGGCTACACCTTC. As protein: CASSEMGKGGYTF.

The J gene is TRBJ1-5, the V gene TRBV30; D gene ambiguous. V was cut by 0 bases and J by 7 bases, with 7 bases left in between. Looked up from germline, CDR1 is GTSNPN and CDR2 is SVGIG (reference sequence). The CDR3 runs 12 residues. CDR3 residues: CAWSVGAQPQHF. Here the CDR3 DNA reads TGTGCCTGGAGTGTAGGAGCCCAGCCCCAGCATTTT.

The chain employs TRBV4-1 and TRBJ1-2, with 10 bases matching TRBD1. The germline V gene encodes CDR1 MGHRA and CDR2 YSYEKL. The CDR3 covers 15 residues. The V and J ends lost 1 base and 5 bases, in that order; junction bases with no gene match: 4. The CDR3 region is CASSQVGQGSYGYTF. CDR3 in DNA: TGCGCCAGCAGCCAAGTGGGACAGGGGTCATATGGCTACACCTTC.

The CDR3 DNA follows: TGTGCCAGCAGCCCAACCTCCTATGGCTACACCTTC. Protein product: CASSPTSYGYTF. The chain links TRBV7-9 to TRBJ1-2; the D is unclear. With 5 bases removed from V and 4 bases from J, the gap between germline ends came to 8 bases. This CDR3 has 12 residues. Per the germline V gene, CDR1 is SEHNR and CDR2 is FQNEAQ (reference sequence).

The V and J genes are TRBV11-2 and TRBJ1-1; weak D call: TRBD1 (6 bases). The CDR3 contains 14 residues. Between the trimmed V and J ends, which lost 6 bases and 5 bases, there was a span of 16 bases. Germline assignment: CDR1 SGHAT and CDR2 FQNNGV. The CDR3 DNA is TGTGCCAGCAGACATGGGGGGCTGGGTACTGAAGCTTTCTTT. Translation: CASRHGGLGTEAFF. Looking up the rest from reference TRBV11-2 and TRBJ1-1 gives the full variable domain: EAGVAQSPRYKIIEKRQSVAFWCNPISGHATLYWYQQILGQGPKLLIQFQNNGVVDDSQLPKDRFSAERLKGVDSTLKIQPAKLEDSAVYLCASRHGGLGTEAFFGQGTRLTVV.

J is TRBJ1-3 and V is TRBV19; D gene ambiguous. CDR3 length: 16 residues. V dropped 1 base and J dropped 0 bases, with 10 bases sitting between them. Germline CDR1 reads LNHDA; CDR2 reads SQIVND (reference sequence). CDR3 DNA sequence: TGTGCCAGTAGTATAGCCACACAGAGCTCTGGAAACACCATATATTTT. This sequence encodes CASSIATQSSGNTIYF.

The CDR3 region is CASSPPAAGRRGYTF. In nucleotides, the CDR3 is TGTGCCAGCTCACCACCGGCGGCAGGGCGGCGTGGCTACACCTTC. This chain links TRBV18 with TRBJ1-2, with a possible D match to TRBD1 (5 bases). The CDR3 contains 15 residues. Germline V gene lookup returns CDR1 KGHSH and CDR2 LQKENI. Deletions cut 0 bases from V and 7 bases from J, with 15 bases between.

The chain couples TRBV9 to TRBJ1-2; 12 bases map to TRBD1. Germline V CDR1 and CDR2: SGDLS, YYNGEE. The J segment lost 5 bases and the V segment lost 4 bases, leaving 12 bases of the junction unmatched. The CDR3 covers 17 residues. The CDR3 protein is CASSPYPPGQGAYGYTF. In DNA, the CDR3 is TGTGCCAGCAGCCCATACCCCCCGGGACAGGGGGCGTATGGCTACACCTTC.

The rearrangement links TRBV27 to TRBJ2-7, with 7 bases aligning to TRBD1. The CDR3 contains 15 residues. Trimming cost V 2 bases and J 4 bases; bases outside gene matches: 8. CDR1 and CDR2 from the germline V gene are MNHEY and SMNVEV (reference sequence). Here the CDR3 reads CASSLSGNRGYEQYF. The CDR3 bases are TGTGCCAGCAGTTTAAGTGGTAACAGGGGTTACGAGCAGTACTTC.

The genes are TRBV6-5 and TRBJ1-2; no reliable D call. Germline assignment: CDR1 MNHEY and CDR2 SVGAGI. CDR3 length equals 14 residues. Trimming left V 2 bases short and J 0 bases short, with 7 bases between. The CDR3 loop is CASSYGEANYGYTF. As DNA, the CDR3 is TGTGCCAGCAGTTACGGAGAGGCTAACTATGGCTACACCTTC.

This chain uses TRBV18 with TRBJ2-3, with 9 positions matching TRBD2. Germline CDR1 KGHSH, CDR2 LQKENI. The CDR3 runs to 17 residues. The V segment lost 1 base and the J segment 4 bases; nucleotides outside the gene matches: 9. The CDR3 region has the DNA TGTGCCAGCTCACCACTGGGGATTAGCGGGGGACCAGATACGCAGTATTTT. It yields the protein CASSPLGISGGPDTQYF.

V and J are TRBV19 and TRBJ2-3, with TRBD1 as a possible D gene (5 bases). V was clipped by 1 base and J by 4 bases, with 12 bases between them. Germline assignment: CDR1 LNHDA and CDR2 SQIVND (reference sequence). The CDR3 consists of 15 residues. The CDR3 reads CASSIGHRSSDTQYF. Here the CDR3 DNA reads TGTGCCAGTAGTATAGGGCACAGGTCCTCAGATACGCAGTATTTT.

The rearrangement uses TRBV4-1 and TRBJ1-4; D is undetermined. V shed 0 bases and J shed 0 bases, with 8 bases lying between them. The CDR3 covers 16 residues. Germline CDR1 reads MGHRA; CDR2 reads YSYEKL. In DNA, the CDR3 is TGCGCCAGCAGCCAAGAGGGTACGGCAACTAATGAAAAACTGTTTTTT. Translating it yields CASSQEGTATNEKLFF.

The chain joins TRBV11-1 to TRBJ2-1; 13 nucleotides agree with TRBD2. CDR3 length: 16 residues. In germline, CDR1 is SGHAT, CDR2 FQDESV (reference sequence). V lost 3 bases and J lost 7; bases outside the gene matches: 6. CDR3 DNA sequence: TGTGCCAGCAGCTTTAAACTAGCGGGGGGGCCAAATGAGCAGTTCTTC. Translating gives CASSFKLAGGPNEQFF.

CDR3 sequence reads: CASKVGKNTGELFF. The CDR3 DNA sequence: TGTGCCAGCAAGGTCGGGAAGAACACCGGGGAGCTGTTTTTT. The chain links TRBV27 to TRBJ2-2, with D possibly matching TRBD2 (5 bases). The V end lost 7 bases, the J end lost 1 base, and 10 bases lay between the germline ends. From germline, CDR1 is MNHEY and CDR2 SMNVEV (reference sequence). CDR3 length equals 14 residues.

The rearrangement links TRBV6-4 to TRBJ2-6, with a possible D match to TRBD1 (5 bases). Germline values: CDR1 MRHNA, CDR2 SNTAGT. The CDR3 covers 14 residues. V was pared by 9 bases and J by 1 base, with 10 bases between. CDR3 coding DNA: TGTGCCAGTGCGACAGATTCTGGGGCCAACGTCCTGACTTTC. Its translation is CASATDSGANVLTF.

The CDR3 DNA reads as TGTGCCAGCACCGAGGACACCCTCTATGGCTACACCTTC. Its translation is CASTEDTLYGYTF. This sequence joins TRBV6-6 and TRBJ1-2; TRBD1 might be the D (5 bases). Germline assignment: CDR1 MNHNY and CDR2 SVGAGI (reference sequence). The CDR3 has 13 amino acids. Trimming removed 7 bases at V and 4 bases at J, with 13 bases between.

This chain uses TRBV7-8 with TRBJ1-5; no definite D call. Germline V CDR1 and CDR2: SGHVS, FQNEAQ. The CDR3 is 15 amino acids. The germline V and J ends were trimmed by 1 base and 1 base, with 8 bases remaining between them. The CDR3 bases are TGTGCCAGCAGCTTAGAGGGAGCCAGCAATCAGCCCCAGCATTTT. Translated, it gives CASSLEGASNQPQHF.